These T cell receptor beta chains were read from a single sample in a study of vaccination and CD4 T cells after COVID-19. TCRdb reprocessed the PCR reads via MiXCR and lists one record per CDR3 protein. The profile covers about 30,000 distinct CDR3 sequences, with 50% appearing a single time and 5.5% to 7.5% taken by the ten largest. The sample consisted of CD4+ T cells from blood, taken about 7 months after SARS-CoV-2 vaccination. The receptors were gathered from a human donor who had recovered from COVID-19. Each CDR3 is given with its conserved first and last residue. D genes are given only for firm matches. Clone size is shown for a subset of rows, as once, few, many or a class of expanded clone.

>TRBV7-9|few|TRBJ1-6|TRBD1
TGTGCCAGCAGCCCCGGACAGGGTATCAATTCACCCCTCCACTTT
CASSPGQGINSPLHF
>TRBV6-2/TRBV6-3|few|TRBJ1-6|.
TGTGCCAGCAGCCTAACATGGAATCCACCCCTCCACTTT
CASSLTWNPPLHF
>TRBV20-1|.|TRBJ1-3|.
TGCAGTGCTAGAGAGTCTGGGGCCCTGTCGGGAAACACCATATATTTT
CSARESGALSGNTIYF
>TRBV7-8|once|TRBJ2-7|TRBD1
TGTGCCAGCAGCCCTTATACAGGGGTCGACGAGCAGTACTTC
CASSPYTGVDEQYF
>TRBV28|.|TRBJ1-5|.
TGTGCCAGCAGGCCTCATAATCAGCCCCAGCATTTT
CASRPHNQPQHF
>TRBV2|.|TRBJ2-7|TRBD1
TGTGCCAGCAGTGAAGCGCCCAGACAGGGAAGCTCCTACGAGCAGTACTTC
CASSEAPRQGSSYEQYF
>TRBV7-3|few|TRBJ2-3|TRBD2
TGTGCCAGCAGCCTCCAAGCGGGAGTGGGGACAGATACGCAGTATTTT
CASSLQAGVGTDTQYF
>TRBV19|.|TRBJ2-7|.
TGTGCCAGTGCCGGCGGCGCGGGACGCTCCTACGAGCAGTACTTC
CASAGGAGRSYEQYF
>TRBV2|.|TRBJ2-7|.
TGTGCCAGCAGTGCGGAATGGGGCCCGTCCCACGAGCAGTACTTC
CASSAEWGPSHEQYF
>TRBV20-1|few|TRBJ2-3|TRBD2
TGCAGTGCTACCAATCTAGCGGGAGATTCAGATACGCAGTATTTT
CSATNLAGDSDTQYF
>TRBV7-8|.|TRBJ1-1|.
TGTGCCAGCAGCCTTCAGCCGGCGGGCAGGGCGGACGCTTTCTTT
CASSLQPAGRADAFF
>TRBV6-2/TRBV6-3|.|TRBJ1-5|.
TGTGCCAGCGGTTACATTAGCAATCAGCCCCAGCATTTT
CASGYISNQPQHF
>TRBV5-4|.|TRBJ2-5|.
TGTGCCAGCAGCTTAAGCTATCAAGAGACCCAGTACTTC
CASSLSYQETQYF
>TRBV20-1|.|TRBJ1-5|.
TGCAGTGCCTTGATGGGAGGGAGTAAAATAGAGCCCCAGCATTTT
CSALMGGSKIEPQHF
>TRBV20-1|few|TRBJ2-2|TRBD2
TGCAGTGCTAGGAGAGGGTTAGCGGGAGGCACCGGGGAGCTGTTTTTT
CSARRGLAGGTGELFF
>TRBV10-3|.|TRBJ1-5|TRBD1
TGTGCCATCAGTAGAAACAGGGGCAGCAATCAGCCCCAGCATTTT
CAISRNRGSNQPQHF
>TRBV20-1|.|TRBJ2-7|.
TGCAGTGCTGGTAACCCGGACTCCCCATCCTACGAGCAGTACTTC
CSAGNPDSPSYEQYF
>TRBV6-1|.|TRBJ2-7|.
TGTGCCTCCCACTGGGGCAGGAGGCAGTACTTC
CASHWGRRQYF
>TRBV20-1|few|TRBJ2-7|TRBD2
TGCAGTGCTAGACGGGCTAGCGGCTCCTACGAGCAGTACTTC
CSARRASGSYEQYF
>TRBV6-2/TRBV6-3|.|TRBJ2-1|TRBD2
TGTGCCAGCAGTTACTCGTTCGGCCTAAGGACTAGCGGGGGGAACTCCTACAATGAGCAGTTCTTC
CASSYSFGLRTSGGNSYNEQFF
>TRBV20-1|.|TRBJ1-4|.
TGCAGTGCTAAAGTGGCGGGGGCCGGGGAAAAACTGTTTTTT
CSAKVAGAGEKLFF
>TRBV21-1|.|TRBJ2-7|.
TGTGCCAGCAGCGAAGGTGGCGTTGGGAGCTCCTACGAGCAGTACTTC
CASSEGGVGSSYEQYF
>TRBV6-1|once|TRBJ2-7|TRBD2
TGTGCCAGCAGCAGACCTCTAGCGGGGTCCTACGAGCAGTACTTC
CASSRPLAGSYEQYF
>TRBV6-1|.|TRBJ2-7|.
TGTGCCAGCACTGGGGGGTACGAGCAGTACTTC
CASTGGYEQYF
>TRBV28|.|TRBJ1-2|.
TGTGCCAGCAGTTTAGATGGTAACTATGGCTACACCTTC
CASSLDGNYGYTF
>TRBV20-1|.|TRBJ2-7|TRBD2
TGCAGTGCTTCCCGACTAGCGGCACCACAGCAGTACTTC
CSASRLAAPQQYF
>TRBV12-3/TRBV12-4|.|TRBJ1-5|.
TGTGCCAGCAGTCGCGGATTACCCAGCAATCAGCCCCAGCATTTT
CASSRGLPSNQPQHF